These 22 T cell receptor beta chains were all obtained from the same sample, sequenced in a study of CD8+CD57+ T cells in acquired aplastic anemia. CDR3 and TCR beta VDJ profiling relied on a genomic DNA template. TCRdb re-analysed the reads in MiXCR, keeping a single row per CDR3 protein. The sample consists of about 200,000 distinct CDR3 sequences, about half of them appearing once. The patients chosen for sequencing had shown expansion of CD8+CD57+ cells (detected by flow cytometry). The sequencing input was sorted CD4+, CD8+, or CD8+CD57+ T cells (not recorded which) from PBMCs. The receptors come from a human donor with aplastic anemia.

The chain carries TRBV7-3 and TRBJ1-5; D is ambiguous. The CDR3 has 11 amino acids. V was shortened by 5 bases and J by 9 bases, with 8 bases between the two germline ends. CDR1 and CDR2 from the germline V gene are SGHTA and FQGTGA. The CDR3 nucleotides are TGTGCCAGCAGCCAACGACGGCCCCAGCATTTT. It yields the protein CASSQRRPQHF.

This clonotype was counted between two and nine times. J is TRBJ1-1 and V is TRBV25-1, with no clear D. The V end was cut by 5 bases, the J end by 5 bases, with 9 bases between. This CDR3 spans 12 amino acids. Germline values: CDR1 MGHDK, CDR2 SYGVNS. CDR3 protein: CASSITGTEAFF. CDR3 nucleotide sequence: TGTGCCAGCAGTATCACGGGGACTGAAGCTTTCTTT.

This clonotype was recorded at least ten times. This chain connects TRBV19 to TRBJ2-7, with D tentatively TRBD1 (5 bases). Germline-derived CDR1 and CDR2 are LNHDA and SQIVND (reference sequence). The CDR3 sequence is 13 residues long. Trimming removed 4 bases at V and 1 base at J, with 8 bases between. This chain's CDR3 is CASSRAGSYEQYF. In DNA form, the CDR3 reads TGTGCCAGTAGTAGGGCAGGGTCCTACGAGCAGTACTTC.

The genes are TRBV24-1 and TRBJ1-5; no clear D gene. Germline V CDR1 and CDR2: KGHDR, SFDVKD. This CDR3 comprises 14 residues. Trimming stripped 4 bases from V and 8 bases from J, with 14 bases between. The CDR3 here is CATSDPTYSKPQHF. The CDR3 DNA reads TGTGCCACCAGTGACCCGACCTACTCGAAGCCCCAGCATTTT.

J is TRBJ1-6 and V is TRBV25-1; D not certain. This CDR3 contains 14 residues. Germline V lookup: CDR1 MGHDK, CDR2 SYGVNS. The V end was cut by 3 bases, the J end by 8 bases, with 11 bases between. CDR3 sequence: CASSDQIPYSPLHF. Here the CDR3 DNA reads TGTGCCAGCAGTGACCAGATCCCCTATTCACCCCTCCACTTT.

This clonotype was seen only a few times. The chain has TRBV5-1 and TRBJ2-2; D not resolved. Germline V lookup: CDR1 SGHRS, CDR2 YFSETQ. This CDR3 has 18 amino acids. Trimming left V 3 bases short and J 2 bases short, with 20 bases between. The CDR3 bases are TGCGCCAGCAGCTGGAGAACTTCTCACAGAGAAAACACCGGGGAGCTGTTTTTT. This encodes CASSWRTSHRENTGELFF.

V gene TRBV25-1 combines with J gene TRBJ2-5, with 7 nucleotides matching TRBD1. V dropped 4 bases and J dropped 4; count of bases not matched to a gene: 6. The germline V gene encodes CDR1 MGHDK and CDR2 SYGVNS. This CDR3 has 14 amino acids. The CDR3 sequence is CASSATGARETQYF. CDR3 nucleotide sequence: TGTGCCAGCAGTGCTACAGGGGCCCGAGAGACCCAGTACTTC.

The chain carries TRBV25-1 and TRBJ1-2, with D perhaps matching TRBD1 (5 bases). Germline lookup yields CDR1 MGHDK and CDR2 SYGVNS. This CDR3 spans 16 amino acids. Trimming shortened V by 3 bases and J by 2 bases, and 16 bases separated the two germline ends. The CDR3 reads CASSDYGWGKNYGYTF. In DNA, the CDR3 is TGTGCCAGCAGTGATTATGGATGGGGCAAGAACTATGGCTACACCTTC.

This clonotype was observed a handful of times. CDR3 nucleotide sequence: TGTGCCAGTAAAACAGGGAGCTATAATTCACCCCTCCACTTT. Translation: CASKTGSYNSPLHF. This chain uses TRBV19 with TRBJ1-6; possibly TRBD1 for D (6 bases). V was cut by 7 bases and J by 3 bases, with 10 bases left in between. Germline assignment: CDR1 LNHDA and CDR2 SQIVND (reference sequence). The CDR3 totals 14 residues.

As to this clonotype: With a much larger clone just one base away, this may be a read error. The chain employs TRBV19 and TRBJ2-1; possible D gene TRBD2, 7 bases. This CDR3 is 14 amino acids long. Germline CDR1 LNHDA, CDR2 SQIVND (reference sequence). The V end lost 7 bases, the J end lost 12 bases, and 22 bases lay between the germline ends. CDR3 residues: CASTPKGGLFGQFF. The CDR3 coding sequence is TGTGCCAGTACCCCCAAGGGGGGGCTGTTCGGGCAGTTCTTC.

This clonotype was observed a few times. J is TRBJ2-7 and V is TRBV15; a weak D match, TRBD2 (5 bases). The CDR3 has 13 amino acids. The ends were cut back, 6 bases at V and 6 bases at J, with 15 bases in the middle. From germline, CDR1 is LNHNV and CDR2 YYDKDF (reference sequence). The CDR3 bases are TGTGCCACCAGTCCGTCCGGGGTCGGCGAGCAGTACTTC. Amino acids: CATSPSGVGEQYF.

Ten or more counts support this clonotype. The chain has TRBV7-9 and TRBJ1-2; tentatively, D is TRBD1 (5 bases). This CDR3 contains 14 residues. V was clipped by 6 bases and J by 5 bases, with 16 bases between them. Germline CDR1 and CDR2: SEHNR and FQNEAQ (reference sequence). The CDR3 region has the DNA TGTGCCAGCAGTTCCGCACAGGCTGGGTATGGCTACACCTTC. Translated: CASSSAQAGYGYTF. Together with reference TRBV7-9 and TRBJ1-2, the CDR3 gives the full variable domain: DTGVSQNPRHKITKRGQNVTFRCDPISEHNRLYWYRQTLGQGPEFLTYFQNEAQLEKSRLLSDRFSAERPKGSFSTLEIQRTEQGDSAMYLCASSSAQAGYGYTFGSGTRLTVV.

This clonotype has ten or more counts. The chain carries TRBV7-2 and TRBJ2-1, with 9 positions matching TRBD1. The germline V gene has CDR1 SGHTA and CDR2 FQGNSA. The CDR3 contains 13 residues. V lost 3 bases and J lost 8; bases outside the gene matches: 2. CDR3 coding DNA: TGTGCCAGCAGCTTGGACAGGGGAGATGAGCAGTTCTTC. This translates into CASSLDRGDEQFF.

This clonotype was seen ten or more times. The CDR3 sequence is CAISRQSNTEAFF. The DNA of the CDR3 is TGTGCCATCAGTAGGCAGAGTAACACTGAAGCTTTCTTT. The gene calls are TRBV10-3 and TRBJ1-1; D unresolved. The germline gives CDR1 ENHRY, CDR2 SYGVKD. V was shortened by 5 bases and J by 2 bases, with 9 bases between the two germline ends. CDR3 length: 13 amino acids.

The V and J genes are TRBV20-1 and TRBJ1-5, with a tentative D call TRBD1 (5 bases). The length of the CDR3 is 15 residues. Germline assignment: CDR1 DFQATT and CDR2 SNEGSKA (reference sequence). Trimming took 4 bases from V and 1 from J, leaving 14 bases between them. CDR3 in DNA: TGCAGTGCTAAAGACAGTGGGGACAGCAATCAGCCCCAGCATTTT. Protein: CSAKDSGDSNQPQHF.

This clonotype was counted many times. One end of the junction does not line up with germline, which may come from a read error. V is TRBV5-5 and J is TRBJ1-2; D unclear. Germline V gives CDR1 SGHKS, CDR2 YYEKEE (reference sequence). The CDR3 is 15 amino acids. The CDR3, as DNA: TGTGCCAGCAGCTTGGCCTGGGTGGGAGAATATGGTTACACCTTC. This translates into CASSLAWVGEYGYTF.

The V gene is TRBV20-1, the J gene TRBJ1-1, with a tentative D call TRBD1 (6 bases). From germline, CDR1 is DFQATT and CDR2 SNEGSKA (reference sequence). This CDR3 is 13 amino acids long. Trimming took off 0 bases at V and 1 base at J, with 6 bases between the two ends. The CDR3 sequence is CSARETGNTEAFF. The CDR3 bases are TGCAGTGCTAGAGAGACAGGGAACACTGAAGCTTTCTTT.

The chain recombines TRBV24-1 with TRBJ1-2; the D is unclear. The CDR3 totals 16 residues. CDR1 and CDR2 from the germline V gene are KGHDR and SFDVKD. V was cut by 1 base and J by 3 bases, with 14 bases left in between. CDR3 coding DNA: TGTGCCACCAGTGATTTTAAGGACGGACCCTACTATGGCTACACCTTC. This sequence encodes CATSDFKDGPYYGYTF.

This clonotype appeared many times. The gene calls are TRBV10-1 and TRBJ1-1, with D perhaps matching TRBD1 (6 bases). The CDR3 has 16 residues. The V gene's germline CDR1 is WNHNN and CDR2 SYGVQD (reference sequence). Deletions cut 10 bases from V and 3 bases from J, with 24 bases between. CDR3 amino acids: CATLRRDTDGYTEAFF. The CDR3 DNA sequence: TGCGCCACCCTGAGGAGGGACACCGATGGGTACACTGAAGCTTTCTTT.

This clonotype was detected ten times or more. The chain recombines TRBV5-4 with TRBJ1-1; 7 bases agree with TRBD1. With V trimmed by 4 bases and J by 3 bases, 9 bases remained unmatched. CDR3 size: 15 residues. Germline CDR1 reads SGHNT; CDR2 reads YYREEE (reference sequence). The CDR3 nucleotides read TGTGCCAGCAGCCCTAAGACAGGGTTACACACTGAAGCTTTCTTT. Translating gives CASSPKTGLHTEAFF.

This chain links TRBV2 with TRBJ1-5; D remains unclear. This CDR3 region has 12 residues. Germline loops: CDR1 SNHLY, CDR2 FYNNEI. V lost 7 bases, J lost 7 bases, and 11 bases lay in between. The CDR3, as DNA: TGTGCCAGCAAAGGAGGTGGGCAGCCCCAGCATTTT. Amino acid sequence: CASKGGGQPQHF.

This rearrangement joins TRBV2 to TRBJ1-1; D is undetermined. Germline V gene lookup returns CDR1 SNHLY and CDR2 FYNNEI. Trimming removed 6 bases from V and 1 base from J, with 12 bases in between. CDR3 length: 14 residues. This CDR3 reads CASRSTRPNTEAFF. The CDR3 DNA reads TGTGCCAGCAGAAGCACCAGGCCGAACACTGAAGCTTTCTTT. The full variable domain, rest sourced from reference TRBV2 and TRBJ1-1, is EPEVTQTPSHQVTQMGQEVILRCVPISNHLYFYWYRQILGQKVEFLVSFYNNEISEKSEIFDDQFSVERPDGSNFTLKIRSTKLEDSAMYFCASRSTRPNTEAFFGQGTRLTVV.